This entry features one T cell receptor beta chain sequence. The CDR3 totals 16 residues. Losses at the gene ends were 4 bases for V and 4 bases for J; bases not matched to a gene: 6. Germline-derived CDR1 and CDR2 are SGHRS and YFSETQ. This entry belongs to a study of cytomegalovirus exposure and HLA in healthy donors. Turning to the study itself: Roughly 179 million T cells yielded 117 million unique TCR beta sequences, as an earlier analysis found.

The PCR employed 60 Vbeta primers together with 13 Jbeta primers. The table came from immunoSEQ multiplex PCR; TCRdb's copy has only in-frame clones and leaves some out. Among approximately 150,000 clones, 71% were seen once, and the ten largest hold around 2.8%. Sequencing was done on a sample of PBMCs. The V gene is TRBV5-1, the J gene TRBJ2-1; 12 bases match TRBD2. This TCR came from a woman in her 30s in good health and CMV-seronegative. CDR3 DNA sequence: TGCGCCAGCAGCCCCGGGACTAGCGGGTTATACAATGAGCAGTTCTTC. This codes for CASSPGTSGLYNEQFF. The variable domain in full, completed from reference TRBV5-1 and TRBJ2-1, reads KAGVTQTPRYLIKTRGQQVTLSCSPISGHRSVSWYQQTPGQGLQFLFEYFSETQRNKGNFPGRFSGRQFSNSRSEMNVSTLELGDSALYLCASSPGTSGLYNEQFFGPGTRLTVL.